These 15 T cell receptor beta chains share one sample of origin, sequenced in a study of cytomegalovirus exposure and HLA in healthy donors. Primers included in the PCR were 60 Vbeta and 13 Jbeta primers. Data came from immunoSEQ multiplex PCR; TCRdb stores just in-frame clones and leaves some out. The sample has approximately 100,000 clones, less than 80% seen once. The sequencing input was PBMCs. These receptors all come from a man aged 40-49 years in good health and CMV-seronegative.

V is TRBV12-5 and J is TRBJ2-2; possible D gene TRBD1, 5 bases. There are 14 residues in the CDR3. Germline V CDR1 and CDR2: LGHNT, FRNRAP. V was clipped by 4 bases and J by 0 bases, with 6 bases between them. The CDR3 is CASGSTANTGELFF. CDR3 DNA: TGTGCTAGTGGTTCGACAGCGAACACCGGGGAGCTGTTTTTT.

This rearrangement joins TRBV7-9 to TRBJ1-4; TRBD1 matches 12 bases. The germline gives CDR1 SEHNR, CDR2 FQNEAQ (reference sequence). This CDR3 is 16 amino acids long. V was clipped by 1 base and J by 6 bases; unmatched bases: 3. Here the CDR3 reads CASSLGDRGLDEKLFF. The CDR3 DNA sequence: TGTGCCAGCAGCTTAGGGGACAGGGGGCTTGATGAAAAACTGTTTTTT.

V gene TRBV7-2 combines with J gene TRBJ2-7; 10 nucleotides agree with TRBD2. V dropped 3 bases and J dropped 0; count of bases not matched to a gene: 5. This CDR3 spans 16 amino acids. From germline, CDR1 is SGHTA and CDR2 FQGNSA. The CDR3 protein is CASSFSSGGASYEQYF. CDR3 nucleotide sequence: TGTGCCAGCAGCTTCTCTAGCGGGGGTGCCTCCTACGAGCAGTACTTC.

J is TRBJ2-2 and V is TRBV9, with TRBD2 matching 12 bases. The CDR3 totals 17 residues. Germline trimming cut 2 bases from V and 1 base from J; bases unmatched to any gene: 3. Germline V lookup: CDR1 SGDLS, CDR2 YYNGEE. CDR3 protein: CASSVTSGGQNTGELFF. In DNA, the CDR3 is TGTGCCAGCAGCGTGACTAGCGGGGGCCAGAACACCGGGGAGCTGTTTTTT.

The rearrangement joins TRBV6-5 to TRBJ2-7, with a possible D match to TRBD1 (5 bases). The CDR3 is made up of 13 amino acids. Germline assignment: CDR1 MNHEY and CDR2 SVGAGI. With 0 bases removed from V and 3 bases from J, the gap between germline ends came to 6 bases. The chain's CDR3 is CASSYSQGYEQYV. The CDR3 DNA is TGTGCCAGCAGTTACTCGCAGGGCTACGAGCAGTACGTC.

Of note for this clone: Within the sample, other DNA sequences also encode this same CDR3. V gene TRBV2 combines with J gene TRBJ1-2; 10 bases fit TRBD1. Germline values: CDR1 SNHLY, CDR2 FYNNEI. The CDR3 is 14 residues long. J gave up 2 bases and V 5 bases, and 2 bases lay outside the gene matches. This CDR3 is CASSRDRGNYGYTF. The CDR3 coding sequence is TGTGCCAGCAGTAGGGACAGGGGAAACTATGGCTACACCTTC.

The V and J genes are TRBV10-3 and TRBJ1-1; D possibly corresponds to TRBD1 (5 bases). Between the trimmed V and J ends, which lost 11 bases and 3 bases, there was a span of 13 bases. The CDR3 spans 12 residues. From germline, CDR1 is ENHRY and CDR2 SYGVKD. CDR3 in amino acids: CAAQGRDTEAFF. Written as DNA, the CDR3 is TGTGCCGCCCAGGGTCGCGACACTGAAGCTTTCTTT.

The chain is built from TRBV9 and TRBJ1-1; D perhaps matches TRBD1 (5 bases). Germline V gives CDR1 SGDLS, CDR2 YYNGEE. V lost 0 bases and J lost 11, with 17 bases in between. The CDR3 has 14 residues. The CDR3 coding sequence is TGTGCCAGCAGCGTAGCCAGTTGGGATTCAGGGGCTTTCTTT. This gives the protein CASSVASWDSGAFF.

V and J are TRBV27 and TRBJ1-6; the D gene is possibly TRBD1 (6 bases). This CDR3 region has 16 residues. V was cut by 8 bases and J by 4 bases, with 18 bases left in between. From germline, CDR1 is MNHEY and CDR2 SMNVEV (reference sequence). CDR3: CASRGGIQGYNSPLHF. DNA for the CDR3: TGTGCCAGCCGCGGGGGGATTCAGGGGTATAATTCACCCCTCCACTTT.

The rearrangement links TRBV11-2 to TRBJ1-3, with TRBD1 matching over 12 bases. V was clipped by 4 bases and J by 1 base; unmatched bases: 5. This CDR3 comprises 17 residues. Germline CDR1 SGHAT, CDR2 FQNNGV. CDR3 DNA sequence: TGTGCCAGCAGCTCCGGGGACAGGGGGCTTTCTGGAAACACCATATATTTT. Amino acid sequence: CASSSGDRGLSGNTIYF.

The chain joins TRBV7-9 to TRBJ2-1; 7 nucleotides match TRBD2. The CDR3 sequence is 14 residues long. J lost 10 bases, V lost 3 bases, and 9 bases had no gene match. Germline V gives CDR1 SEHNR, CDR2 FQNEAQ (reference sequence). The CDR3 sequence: CASSFRLLGGEQFF. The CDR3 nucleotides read TGTGCCAGCAGCTTTAGACTGCTGGGGGGGGAGCAGTTCTTC. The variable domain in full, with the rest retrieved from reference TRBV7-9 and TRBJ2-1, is DTGVSQNPRHKITKRGQNVTFRCDPISEHNRLYWYRQTLGQGPEFLTYFQNEAQLEKSRLLSDRFSAERPKGSFSTLEIQRTEQGDSAMYLCASSFRLLGGEQFFGPGTRLTVL.

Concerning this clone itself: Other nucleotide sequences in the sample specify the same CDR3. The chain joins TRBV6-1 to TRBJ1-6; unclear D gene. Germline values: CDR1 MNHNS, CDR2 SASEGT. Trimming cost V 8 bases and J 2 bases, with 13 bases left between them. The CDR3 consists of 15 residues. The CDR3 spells CASYNGETYNSPLHF. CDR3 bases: TGTGCCAGCTATAATGGGGAGACCTATAATTCACCCCTCCACTTT.

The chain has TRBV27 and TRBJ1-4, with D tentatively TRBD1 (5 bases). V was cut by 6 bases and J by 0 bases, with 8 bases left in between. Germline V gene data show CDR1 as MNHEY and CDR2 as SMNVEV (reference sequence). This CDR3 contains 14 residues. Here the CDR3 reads CASSGGATNEKLFF. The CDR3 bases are TGTGCCAGCAGCGGGGGTGCAACTAATGAAAAACTGTTTTTT.

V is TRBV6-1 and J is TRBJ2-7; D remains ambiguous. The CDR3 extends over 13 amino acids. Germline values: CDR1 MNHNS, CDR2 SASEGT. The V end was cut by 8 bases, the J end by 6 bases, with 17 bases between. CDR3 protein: CASGLVGIGEQYV. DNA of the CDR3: TGTGCCAGCGGGCTGGTGGGTATAGGCGAGCAGTACGTC.

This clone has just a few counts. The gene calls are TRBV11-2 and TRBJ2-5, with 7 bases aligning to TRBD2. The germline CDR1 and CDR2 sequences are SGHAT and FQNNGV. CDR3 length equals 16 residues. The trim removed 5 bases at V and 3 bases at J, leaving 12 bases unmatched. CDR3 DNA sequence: TGTGCCAGCAGCCCCCAGGATCTGGCGGGAGAAGAGACCCAGTACTTC. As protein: CASSPQDLAGEETQYF.